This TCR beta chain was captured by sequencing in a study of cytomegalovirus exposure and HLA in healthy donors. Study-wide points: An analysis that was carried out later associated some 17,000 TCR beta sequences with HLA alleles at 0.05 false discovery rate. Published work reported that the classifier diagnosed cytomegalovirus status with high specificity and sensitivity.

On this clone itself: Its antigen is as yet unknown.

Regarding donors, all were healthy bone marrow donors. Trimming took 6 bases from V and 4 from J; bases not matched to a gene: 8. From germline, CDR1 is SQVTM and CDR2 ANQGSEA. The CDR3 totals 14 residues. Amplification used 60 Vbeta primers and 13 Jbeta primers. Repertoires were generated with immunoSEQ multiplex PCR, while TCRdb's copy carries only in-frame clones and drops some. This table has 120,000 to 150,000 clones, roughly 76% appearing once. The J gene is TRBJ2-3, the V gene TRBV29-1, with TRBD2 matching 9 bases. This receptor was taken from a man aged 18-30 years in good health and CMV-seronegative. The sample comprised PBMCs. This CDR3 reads CSVVSGSIPDTQYF. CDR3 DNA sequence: TGCAGCGTGGTTAGCGGGAGTATTCCAGATACGCAGTATTTT.